This T cell receptor beta chain was identified during a study of immune evolution from preneoplasia to lung adenocarcinoma. Study-wide results and caveats: Later-stage lesions seemingly showed higher T cell density and diversity than normal lung. Top clone frequencies peaked in normal lung, apparently declining through invasive adenocarcinoma.

Germline values: CDR1 MGHRA, CDR2 YSYEKL. V trimming: 2 bases; J trimming: 4 bases; junction bases outside the gene matches: 9. There are 17 residues in the CDR3. As concerns this clone: The antigen is undetermined.

Method: immunoSEQ multiplex PCR; TCRdb's copy keeps in-frame clones and lacks some. The table records about 5,500 clones, around four fifths of them present only once. Patient tissue came from resections in Japan or China, 2014–2017. Histologic diagnosis was independently verified by two lung pathologists. This rearrangement joins TRBV4-1 to TRBJ2-1; 9 bases align to TRBD1. The sequence was obtained from a person between 65 and 79 years old with lung adenocarcinoma. Sequencing input: FFPE adjacent normal lung tissue. The CDR3 DNA reads as TGCGCCAGCAGCCAACCTTTGTTGGACAGGGGATACAATGAGCAGTTCTTC. Amino acid sequence: CASSQPLLDRGYNEQFF.